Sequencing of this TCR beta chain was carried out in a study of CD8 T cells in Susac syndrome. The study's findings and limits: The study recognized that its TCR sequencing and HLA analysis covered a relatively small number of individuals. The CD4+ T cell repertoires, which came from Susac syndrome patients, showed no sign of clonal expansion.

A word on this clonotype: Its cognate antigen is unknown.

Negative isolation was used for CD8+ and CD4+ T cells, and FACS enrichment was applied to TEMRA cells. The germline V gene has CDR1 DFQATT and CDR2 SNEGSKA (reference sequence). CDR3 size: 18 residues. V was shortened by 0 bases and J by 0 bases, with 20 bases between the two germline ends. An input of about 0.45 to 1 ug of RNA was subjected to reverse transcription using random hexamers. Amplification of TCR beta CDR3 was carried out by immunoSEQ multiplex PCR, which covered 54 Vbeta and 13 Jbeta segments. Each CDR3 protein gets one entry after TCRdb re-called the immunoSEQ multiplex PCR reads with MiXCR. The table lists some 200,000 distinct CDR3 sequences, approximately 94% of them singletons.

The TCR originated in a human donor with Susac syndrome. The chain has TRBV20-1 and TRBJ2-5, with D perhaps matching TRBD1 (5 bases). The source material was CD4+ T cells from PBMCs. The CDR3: CSARDPVRVGLDQETQYF. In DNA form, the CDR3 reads TGCAGTGCTAGAGATCCTGTCAGGGTCGGTTTGGACCAAGAGACCCAGTACTTC.